These 24 T cell receptor beta chains were all obtained from the same sample, sequenced in a study of shared T cell receptors in the human thymus. The method was immunoSEQ multiplex PCR; TCRdb's version includes in-frame clones alone and lacks a portion of them. The profile shows almost 550,000 clones, approximately 80% of them singletons. This sample was shared with a second study, whose subject was human thymus T cells.

The specimen was thymocytes. These receptors originate from a boy under two years old with a congenital heart defect.

This chain connects TRBV10-3 to TRBJ2-1; 9 nucleotides line up with TRBD2. Per germline, CDR1 ENHRY and CDR2 SYGVKD. This CDR3 has 15 amino acids. The trim removed 8 bases at V and 7 bases at J, leaving 12 bases unmatched. The CDR3 nucleotides are TGTGCCATCGGAACCCTAGCTAGCGGGAAGAATGAGCAGTTCTTC. Protein product: CAIGTLASGKNEQFF.

This chain uses TRBV5-4 with TRBJ2-1, with D possibly being TRBD2 (5 bases). The CDR3 spans 15 residues. V lost 4 bases and J lost 0, with 11 bases in between. The germline CDR1 and CDR2 sequences are SGHNT and YYREEE (reference sequence). CDR3 in DNA: TGTGCCAGCAGCCGAAGCGGAGCCTCCTACAATGAGCAGTTCTTC. This translates into CASSRSGASYNEQFF.

The rearrangement links TRBV7-3 to TRBJ2-1; 7 bases align to TRBD2. Trimming cost V 5 bases and J 8 bases; bases outside gene matches: 15. Germline-derived CDR1 and CDR2 are SGHTA and FQGTGA. This CDR3 region has 16 residues. The CDR3 is CASSVDEGGPRDEQFF. The CDR3 nucleotides read TGTGCCAGCAGCGTAGATGAGGGAGGGCCCCGCGATGAGCAGTTCTTC.

The rearrangement joins TRBV20-1 to TRBJ2-7; a possible D gene is TRBD1 (5 bases). This CDR3 contains 11 residues. Trimming took off 3 bases at V and 6 bases at J, with 9 bases between the two ends. Germline CDR1 is DFQATT and CDR2 is SNEGSKA (reference sequence). CDR3 sequence (DNA): TGCAGTGCTAGTGGGGCGTTCGAGCAGTACTTC. Residues: CSASGAFEQYF.

This sequence joins TRBV5-4 and TRBJ2-7, with 9 bases lining up with TRBD2. Per the germline V gene, CDR1 is SGHNT and CDR2 is YYREEE (reference sequence). V was pared by 0 bases and J by 4 bases, with 11 bases of the junction left unmatched. There are 17 residues in the CDR3. CDR3 amino acids: CASSLAGAGGRGYEQYF. For the CDR3, the DNA is TGTGCCAGCAGCTTGGCTGGAGCGGGAGGCCGCGGGTACGAGCAGTACTTC.

This clone was seen once. In DNA form, the CDR3 reads TGCAGCTCCCGACTAGCGGGAACCACAGATACGCAGTATTTT. This encodes CSSRLAGTTDTQYF. The V call is TRBV29-1, the J call TRBJ2-3, with 11 bases lining up with TRBD2. The J segment lost 2 bases and the V segment lost 8 bases, leaving 6 bases of the junction unmatched. CDR1 and CDR2 from the germline V gene are SQVTM and ANQGSEA. This CDR3 region has 14 residues.

This clone was seen only a few times. The chain uses TRBV5-5 and TRBJ2-7, with TRBD1 matching over 7 bases. CDR3 length: 15 amino acids. V gave up 5 bases and J gave up 4 bases; unmatched junction bases: 12. Germline V lookup: CDR1 SGHKS, CDR2 YYEKEE (reference sequence). DNA for the CDR3: TGTGCCAGCAGAGCGGAAACAGGGGTACGGTACGAGCAGTACTTC. This encodes CASRAETGVRYEQYF. Variable domain in full (rest from reference TRBV5-5 and TRBJ2-7): DAGVTQSPTHLIKTRGQQVTLRCSPISGHKSVSWYQQVLGQGPQFIFQYYEKEERGRGNFPDRFSARQFPNYSSELNVNALLLGDSALYLCASRAETGVRYEQYFGPGTRLTVT.

This chain links TRBV6-5 with TRBJ2-7; perhaps TRBD2 as D (6 bases). Germline V lookup: CDR1 MNHEY, CDR2 SVGAGI. The CDR3 has 13 residues. The V gene lost 6 bases and the J gene lost 3 bases, with 12 bases spanning the gap. CDR3 nucleotide sequence: TGTGCCAGCAGCCTAGGAGGGGTCTACGAGCAGTACTTC. It codes for CASSLGGVYEQYF.

This clone was found once. The gene calls are TRBV7-9 and TRBJ2-3, with TRBD1 identical over 8 bases. The CDR3 is 15 residues long. V trimming: 3 bases; J trimming: 4 bases; junction bases outside the gene matches: 6. From germline, CDR1 is SEHNR and CDR2 FQNEAQ (reference sequence). The chain's CDR3 is CASSFYRGYADTQYF. The CDR3 nucleotides are TGTGCCAGCAGCTTTTACAGGGGGTACGCAGATACGCAGTATTTT.

The chain is built from TRBV6-5 and TRBJ2-7; 8 nucleotides align to TRBD2. The CDR3 spans 15 residues. Germline-derived CDR1 and CDR2 are MNHEY and SVGAGI. Trimming removed 4 bases from V and 5 bases from J; junction bases left unmatched: 10. CDR3 sequence (DNA): TGTGCCAGCAGTTTCACGGGAGGGTCGGTGGACGAGCAGTACTTC. Protein sequence: CASSFTGGSVDEQYF.

Turning to this clone: The same CDR3 also results from other DNA sequences found in this sample. The chain links TRBV7-2 to TRBJ2-7, with unresolved D. The CDR3 runs to 16 residues. Deletions cut 1 base from V and 1 base from J, with 14 bases between. Germline V gene lookup returns CDR1 SGHTA and CDR2 FQGNSA. CDR3 DNA: TGTGCCAGCAGCTTAGGATTAGCTGCGACTTCCTACGAGCAGTACTTC. Its protein is CASSLGLAATSYEQYF.

The count of this clone is one. V and J are TRBV5-1 and TRBJ1-1; 10 bases map to TRBD1. Germline assignment: CDR1 SGHRS and CDR2 YFSETQ. The CDR3 has 15 residues. J gave up 4 bases and V 4 bases, and 7 bases lay outside the gene matches. The CDR3 region is CASSKGQGTSTEAFF. CDR3 coding DNA: TGCGCCAGCAGCAAGGGACAGGGGACCAGCACTGAAGCTTTCTTT.

V gene TRBV27 combines with J gene TRBJ2-2; possible D gene TRBD2, 6 bases. The V end lost 0 bases, the J end lost 6 bases, and 14 bases lay between the germline ends. Germline-derived CDR1 and CDR2 are MNHEY and SMNVEV (reference sequence). The CDR3 is 16 residues long. CDR3 loop: CASSLSGGMGAGELFF. The CDR3 bases are TGTGCCAGCAGTTTATCGGGCGGGATGGGCGCCGGGGAGCTGTTTTTT.

This rearrangement joins TRBV19 to TRBJ2-7, with D perhaps TRBD2 (6 bases). The CDR3 runs 16 residues. The V gene lost 3 bases and the J gene lost 5 bases, with 20 bases spanning the gap. Germline CDR1 reads LNHDA; CDR2 reads SQIVND (reference sequence). DNA of the CDR3: TGTGCCAGTAGTATCCACGCCCAGGAGGGCAGGAACGAGCAGTACTTC. It specifies CASSIHAQEGRNEQYF. The whole variable domain, filled in from reference TRBV19 and TRBJ2-7, reads DGGITQSPKYLFRKEGQNVTLSCEQNLNHDAMYWYRQDPGQGLRLIYYSQIVNDFQKGDIAEGYSVSREKKESFPLTVTSAQKNPTAFYLCASSIHAQEGRNEQYFGPGTRLTVT.

Concerning this clone: A read error may account for a junction end that differs from germline. This chain links TRBV27 with TRBJ2-1; 9 positions match TRBD2. The CDR3 has 17 amino acids. CDR1 and CDR2 from the germline V gene are MNHEY and SMNVEV (reference sequence). The CDR3 region has the DNA TGTGCCAGCAGTCTATCAGCGGGAGGTATCTCCTACAATGAGCAGTTCTTC. This translates into CASSLSAGGISYNEQFF.

This chain connects TRBV25-1 to TRBJ1-1; 7 bases line up with TRBD1. This CDR3 has 13 amino acids. Germline values: CDR1 MGHDK, CDR2 SYGVNS. The ends lost 9 bases at V and 3 bases at J; junction bases unmatched: 7. CDR3 coding DNA: TGTGCCAGTGAGGGGGCCCAGGACACTGAAGCTTTCTTT. Protein: CASEGAQDTEAFF.

V gene TRBV14 combines with J gene TRBJ2-2, with 8 bases that match TRBD2. Looked up from germline, CDR1 is SGHDN and CDR2 is FVKESK. CDR3 length: 16 amino acids. V shed 4 bases, J shed 6 bases, and the junction held 10 bases outside the gene matches. CDR3 nucleotide sequence: TGTGCCAGCAGCCGTCCGGGACTAGAGGGTCCCGGGGAGCTGTTTTTT. The encoded protein is CASSRPGLEGPGELFF.

The chain couples TRBV2 to TRBJ1-5; the match to TRBD1 covers 7 bases. This CDR3 is built from 15 residues. Germline-derived CDR1 and CDR2 are SNHLY and FYNNEI. The V segment lost 4 bases and the J segment 3 bases; nucleotides outside the gene matches: 6. Here the CDR3 DNA reads TGTGCCAGCAGTGTTGGACAGGAGGTCAATCAGCCCCAGCATTTT. It translates to CASSVGQEVNQPQHF.

The rearrangement links TRBV2 to TRBJ2-2; 11 bases agree with TRBD2. V was pared by 7 bases and J by 3 bases, with 7 bases of the junction left unmatched. The germline gives CDR1 SNHLY, CDR2 FYNNEI. This CDR3 comprises 16 residues. The chain's CDR3 is CASTALAGADTGELFF. The CDR3 DNA follows: TGTGCCAGCACCGCACTAGCGGGAGCGGACACCGGGGAGCTGTTTTTT.

The chain employs TRBV7-2 and TRBJ1-2; possible D gene TRBD1, 5 bases. Trimming took off 1 base at V and 7 bases at J, with 16 bases between the two ends. This CDR3 region has 15 residues. From germline, CDR1 is SGHTA and CDR2 FQGNSA. The DNA for the CDR3 is TGTGCCAGCAGCTTAGTCGGGGGACGGAAGTGTGGCTACACCTTC. Translating it yields CASSLVGGRKCGYTF.

The V call is TRBV28, the J call TRBJ1-2; 10 positions match TRBD1. V trimming: 5 bases; J trimming: 4 bases; junction bases outside the gene matches: 4. The length of the CDR3 is 14 residues. Germline CDR1 and CDR2: MDHEN and SYDVKM. CDR3 sequence (DNA): TGTGCCAGCAGTCCTGGGACAGGGGTCTATGGCTACACCTTC. It yields the protein CASSPGTGVYGYTF.

The rearrangement joins TRBV29-1 to TRBJ2-5; 11 nucleotides line up with TRBD2. The J call may be wrong; the DNA end is better matched by TRBJ2-7. Germline V gives CDR1 SQVTM, CDR2 ANQGSEA. The CDR3 spans 16 residues. This chain's CDR3 is CSVEPTGLAVSYEQYF. The CDR3, as DNA: TGCAGCGTTGAGCCAACGGGACTAGCGGTATCCTACGAGCAGTACTTC.

The chain has TRBV14 and TRBJ2-3, with D possibly matching TRBD2 (7 bases). V gave up 6 bases and J gave up 2 bases, with 27 bases separating them. This CDR3 is 19 amino acids long. Looked up from germline, CDR1 is SGHDN and CDR2 is FVKESK. Here the CDR3 DNA reads TGTGCCAGCAGTATCGATCATCCTGGGGGGAGGGGACACACAGATACGCAGTATTTT. It specifies CASSIDHPGGRGHTDTQYF.

This sequence joins TRBV7-4 and TRBJ1-2, with 9 bases lining up with TRBD1. The CDR3 consists of 13 residues. Germline V gene lookup returns CDR1 SGHVT and CDR2 SQSDAQ. Trimming removed 5 bases from V and 8 bases from J; junction bases left unmatched: 6. Here the CDR3 DNA reads TGTGCCAGCAGCGCGACAGGGGGAAGCGGCTACACCTTC. Residues: CASSATGGSGYTF.